This T cell receptor beta chain emerged from a study of T cell repertoires in cytomegalovirus infection. Study at large: Recently identified HLA-C-restricted CMV epitopes and well-studied HLA-B-restricted CMV epitopes were used by the study. CMV infection together with matching HLA type was indicated by public TCR beta signatures. Overall study results and limits: HLA-C-restricted CMV clonotypes gave the most frequent clonotype in two of eight donors.

Each CDR3 protein gets one entry after TCRdb re-called the reads with MiXCR. The sample has fewer than 900,000 distinct CDR3 sequences, roughly 29% seen once. V lost 4 bases and J lost 8, with 15 bases in between. From germline, CDR1 is SGHVS and CDR2 FNYEAQ. The CDR3 runs 15 residues. In regard to this clonotype: Its antigen remains unidentified.

The TCR originated in a human donor in good health (CMV status not recorded). Some clones in this sample may be carry-over from other donors' samples. Sequenced here: cultured CD8+ T cells from PBMCs, sampled from culture after CMV antigen stimulation. The chain joins TRBV7-6 to TRBJ1-6; possible D gene TRBD1, 5 bases. CDR3 sequence reads: CASSSEGFLYSPLHF. The CDR3 bases are TGTGCCAGCAGCTCCGAGGGGTTCCTGTATTCACCCCTCCACTTT.